Each of the 18 T cell receptor beta chains below was sequenced from the same sample in a study of Graves' ophthalmopathy and Graves' hyperthyroidism. Amplifying from RNA transcripts, the study obtained TCR beta CDR3 regions. The workflow started with a first-round RT-PCR run with HTBI primers and then moved on to a second-round multiplex PCR. TCRdb ran MiXCR on the multiplex PCR reads and lists one entry per CDR3 protein. The sample holds some 410,000 distinct CDR3 sequences, under 25% seen once. Sequenced: peripheral blood. Receptors originate from a woman aged 18-29 years with stable Graves' hyperthyroidism.

Ten or more counts support this clonotype. The rearrangement joins TRBV27 to TRBJ2-2, with a weak D call TRBD1 (5 bases). The germline V gene has CDR1 MNHEY and CDR2 SMNVEV (reference sequence). Trimming removed 6 bases from V and 1 base from J, with 9 bases in between. The CDR3 has 14 residues. Here the CDR3 reads CASSVGVNTGELFF. The CDR3 nucleotides are TGTGCCAGCAGCGTAGGGGTGAACACCGGGGAGCTGTTTTTT.

There are many counts of this clonotype. This chain uses TRBV4-1 with TRBJ2-6; D could derive from TRBD1 or TRBD2 (5 bases each). Germline V lookup: CDR1 MGHRA, CDR2 YSYEKL. The CDR3 is 18 amino acids. The V and J ends lost 4 bases and 0 bases respectively, with 16 bases between them. In DNA form, the CDR3 reads TGCGCCAGCAGCCCCGCGACAGCGGCGTTCTCTGGGGCCAACGTCCTGACTTTC. Translation: CASSPATAAFSGANVLTF.

The V call is TRBV25-1, the J call TRBJ2-5; a possible D gene is TRBD1 (6 bases). V was pared by 4 bases and J by 5 bases, with 14 bases between. This CDR3 region has 14 residues. Germline values: CDR1 MGHDK, CDR2 SYGVNS. Here the CDR3 reads CASSVYWGRETQYF. The CDR3 coding sequence is TGTGCCAGCAGTGTTTATTGGGGGCGGGAGACCCAGTACTTC.

This clonotype was seen ten or more times. The V and J genes are TRBV12-3 or TRBV12-4 and TRBJ1-3; TRBD1 matches at 8 bases. J lost 0 bases, V lost 6 bases, and 10 bases had no gene match. CDR3 length: 17 amino acids. The CDR3: CASRHSGQASSGNTIYF. The CDR3 bases are TGTGCCAGCAGACACTCGGGACAGGCCAGCTCTGGAAACACCATATATTTT.

In its sample, this clonotype was seen many times. The chain recombines TRBV7-2 with TRBJ1-2; D uncertain. V lost 0 bases and J lost 4, with 9 bases in between. The length of the CDR3 is 14 residues. The germline gives CDR1 SGHTA, CDR2 FQGNSA. CDR3: CASSLADGFYGYTF. CDR3 sequence (DNA): TGTGCCAGCAGCTTAGCGGACGGTTTCTATGGCTACACCTTC.

This clonotype was observed a handful of times. J is TRBJ1-2 and V is TRBV19; tentative D call: TRBD1 (6 bases). Looked up from germline, CDR1 is LNHDA and CDR2 is SQIVND (reference sequence). CDR3 length: 15 amino acids. Trimming cost V 5 bases and J 2 bases, with 15 bases left between them. Here the CDR3 reads CASSLGGNGNYGYTF. DNA for the CDR3: TGTGCCAGTAGTTTGGGGGGCAATGGGAACTATGGCTACACCTTC.

This clonotype was found many times. V usage is TRBV5-1 and J usage is TRBJ1-6; 8 bases match TRBD1. CDR1 and CDR2 (germline): SGHRS, YFSETQ. V lost 5 bases and J lost 8; bases outside the gene matches: 9. CDR3 size: 15 residues. CDR3 protein: CASRSDRAVDSPLHF. The CDR3 region has the DNA TGCGCCAGCAGGTCGGACAGGGCGGTAGATTCACCCCTCCACTTT.

The V gene is TRBV12-3 or TRBV12-4, the J gene TRBJ1-1; D is ambiguous. CDR3 length: 13 amino acids. Trimming took 1 base from V and 9 from J, leaving 12 bases between them. This chain's CDR3 is CASSLGLLSQAFF. CDR3 coding DNA: TGTGCCAGCAGTTTAGGTCTGTTGAGTCAAGCTTTCTTT.

This clonotype was picked up a small number of times. The chain couples TRBV29-1 to TRBJ1-1, with 8 bases aligning to TRBD1. Germline loops: CDR1 SQVTM, CDR2 ANQGSEA. V was pared by 6 bases and J by 1 base, with 7 bases of the junction left unmatched. CDR3 length equals 14 residues. The CDR3 loop reads CSVVGQGSNTEAFF. CDR3 nucleotides: TGCAGCGTCGTCGGACAGGGCTCGAACACTGAAGCTTTCTTT.

This clonotype has a count of ten or more. The rearrangement links TRBV2 to TRBJ2-7, with TRBD2 identical over 7 bases. The trim removed 5 bases at V and 3 bases at J, leaving 7 bases unmatched. The CDR3 covers 14 residues. Germline V gives CDR1 SNHLY, CDR2 FYNNEI. This CDR3 is CASSIGRGFYEQYF. DNA for the CDR3: TGTGCCAGCAGTATTGGGAGGGGTTTCTACGAGCAGTACTTC.

In this sample, this clonotype turned up many times. The rearrangement uses TRBV6-2 or TRBV6-3 and TRBJ1-5; no firm D call. V lost 5 bases and J 5 bases, leaving 10 bases between the germline ends. The germline gives CDR1 MNHEY, CDR2 SVGEGT. This CDR3 has 13 residues. DNA of the CDR3: TGTGCCAGCAGTCCAGACCGTTATCAGCCCCAGCATTTT. It specifies CASSPDRYQPQHF.

This clonotype was recorded many times. The chain has TRBV13 and TRBJ2-7; D is unclear. CDR3 length: 15 residues. V was shortened by 0 bases and J by 0 bases, with 9 bases between the two germline ends. The germline V gene has CDR1 PRHDT and CDR2 FYEKMQ (reference sequence). The CDR3 DNA follows: TGTGCCAGCAGCTTAGGACCCGGGTTCTCCTACGAGCAGTACTTC. This gives the protein CASSLGPGFSYEQYF.

This clonotype was observed many times. V usage is TRBV27 and J usage is TRBJ1-5, with D maybe TRBD1 (5 bases). Trimming shortened V by 5 bases and J by 6 bases, and 17 bases separated the two germline ends. The CDR3 spans 15 residues. Germline values: CDR1 MNHEY, CDR2 SMNVEV (reference sequence). In DNA, the CDR3 is TGTGCCAGCAGTCTGTATGGGGACTGGGGTCAGCCCCAGCATTTT. Amino acid sequence: CASSLYGDWGQPQHF.

At least ten counts were recorded for this clonotype. The rearrangement links TRBV29-1 to TRBJ2-7; 7 nucleotides agree with TRBD1. This CDR3 region has 12 residues. Trimming took 7 bases from V and 3 from J; bases not matched to a gene: 6. Germline CDR1 and CDR2: SQVTM and ANQGSEA. The CDR3 nucleotides read TGCAGCGGGGTGACAGGGTTCTACGAGCAGTACTTC. Its protein is CSGVTGFYEQYF.

This clonotype was observed at least ten times. The gene calls are TRBV11-2 and TRBJ2-5, with D tentatively TRBD1 or TRBD2 (5 bases each). Germline V gives CDR1 SGHAT, CDR2 FQNNGV. Trimming took 1 base from V and 7 from J, leaving 16 bases between them. The CDR3 is 15 amino acids. CDR3 sequence (DNA): TGTGCCAGCAGCTTAGCGGGACGGTCGATTGGGACCCAGTACTTC. This codes for CASSLAGRSIGTQYF.

This chain connects TRBV30 to TRBJ1-1; D is unclear. CDR1 is GTSNPN and CDR2 is SVGIG in the germline V gene (reference sequence). The germline V and J ends were trimmed by 4 bases and 0 bases, with 9 bases remaining between them. This CDR3 region has 13 residues. CDR3 DNA sequence: TGTGCCTGGACAGCGACCATGAACACTGAAGCTTTCTTT. It encodes CAWTATMNTEAFF.

The chain links TRBV6-5 to TRBJ1-6, with TRBD1 as a possible D gene (6 bases). Germline loops: CDR1 MNHEY, CDR2 SVGAGI. The CDR3 length is 14 residues. Trimming stripped 2 bases from V and 8 bases from J, with 10 bases between. In DNA, the CDR3 is TGTGCCAGCAGTTACCGGGGGCCGCATTCACCCCTCCACTTT. This translates into CASSYRGPHSPLHF.

In this sample, this clonotype turned up many times. The rearrangement links TRBV11-2 to TRBJ1-5, with TRBD1 matching over 12 bases. The germline gives CDR1 SGHAT, CDR2 FQNNGV. The V segment lost 5 bases and the J segment 7 bases; nucleotides outside the gene matches: 6. CDR3 length: 15 residues. Written as DNA, the CDR3 is TGTGCCAGCAGCGTCGGGACAGGGGGCTGGCAGCCCCAGCATTTT. This sequence encodes CASSVGTGGWQPQHF. Combining the CDR3 with reference TRBV11-2 and TRBJ1-5 gives the whole variable domain EAGVAQSPRYKIIEKRQSVAFWCNPISGHATLYWYQQILGQGPKLLIQFQNNGVVDDSQLPKDRFSAERLKGVDSTLKIQPAKLEDSAVYLCASSVGTGGWQPQHFGDGTRLSIL.